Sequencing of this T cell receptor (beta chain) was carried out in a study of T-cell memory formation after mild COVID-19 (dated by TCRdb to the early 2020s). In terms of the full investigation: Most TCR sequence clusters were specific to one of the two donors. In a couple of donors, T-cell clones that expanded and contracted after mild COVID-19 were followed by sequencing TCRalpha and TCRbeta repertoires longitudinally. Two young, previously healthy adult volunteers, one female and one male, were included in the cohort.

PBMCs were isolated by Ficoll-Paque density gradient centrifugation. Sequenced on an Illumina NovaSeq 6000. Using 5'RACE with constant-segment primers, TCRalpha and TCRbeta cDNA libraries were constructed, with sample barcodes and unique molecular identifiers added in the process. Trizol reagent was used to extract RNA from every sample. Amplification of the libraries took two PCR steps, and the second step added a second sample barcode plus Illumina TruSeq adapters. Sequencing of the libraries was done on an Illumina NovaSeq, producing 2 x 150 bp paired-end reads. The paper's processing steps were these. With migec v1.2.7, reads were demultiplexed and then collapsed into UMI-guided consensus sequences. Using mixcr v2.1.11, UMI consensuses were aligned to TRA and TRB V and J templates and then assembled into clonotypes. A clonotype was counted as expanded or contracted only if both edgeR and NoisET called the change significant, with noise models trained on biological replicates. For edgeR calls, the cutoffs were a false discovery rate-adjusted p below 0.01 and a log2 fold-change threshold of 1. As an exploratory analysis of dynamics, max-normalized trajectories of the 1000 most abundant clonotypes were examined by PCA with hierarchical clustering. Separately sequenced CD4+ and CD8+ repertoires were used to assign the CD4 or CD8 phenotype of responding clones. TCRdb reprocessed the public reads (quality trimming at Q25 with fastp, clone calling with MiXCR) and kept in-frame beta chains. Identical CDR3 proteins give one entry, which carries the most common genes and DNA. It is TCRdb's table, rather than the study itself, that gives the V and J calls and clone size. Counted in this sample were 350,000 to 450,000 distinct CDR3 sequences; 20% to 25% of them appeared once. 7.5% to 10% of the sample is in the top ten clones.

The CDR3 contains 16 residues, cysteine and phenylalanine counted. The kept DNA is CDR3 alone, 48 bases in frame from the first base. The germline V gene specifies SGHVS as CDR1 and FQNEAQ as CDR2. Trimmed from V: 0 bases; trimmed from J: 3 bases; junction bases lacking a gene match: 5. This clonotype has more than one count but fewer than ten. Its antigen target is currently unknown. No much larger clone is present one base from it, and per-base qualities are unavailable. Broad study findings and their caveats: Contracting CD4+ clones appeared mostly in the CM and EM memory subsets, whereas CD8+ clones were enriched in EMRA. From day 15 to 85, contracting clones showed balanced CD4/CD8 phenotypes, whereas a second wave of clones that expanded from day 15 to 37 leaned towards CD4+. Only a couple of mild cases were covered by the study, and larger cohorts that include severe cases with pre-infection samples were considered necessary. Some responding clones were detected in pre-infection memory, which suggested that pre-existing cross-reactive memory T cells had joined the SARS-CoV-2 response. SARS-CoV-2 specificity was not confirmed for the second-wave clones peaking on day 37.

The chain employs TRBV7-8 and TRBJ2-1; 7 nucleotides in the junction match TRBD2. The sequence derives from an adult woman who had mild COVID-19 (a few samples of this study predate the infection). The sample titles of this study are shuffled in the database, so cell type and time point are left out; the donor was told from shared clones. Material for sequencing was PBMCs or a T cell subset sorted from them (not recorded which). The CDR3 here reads CASSLARLADYNEQFF. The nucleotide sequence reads TGTGCCAGCAGCTTAGCGAGGCTAGCGGACTACAATGAGCAGTTCTTC.